The count of the clone carrying this T cell receptor (beta chain) is one. Its antigen is currently unknown. This entry belongs to a study of CD8+ T cells in alopecia areata. Across the study: Tofacitinib continued for 6 to 18 months and was then withheld for 6 months. General observations from the study: How baseline CD8+ expansion relates to response remains uncertain (there was one nonresponder).

The treatment denotes: oral pan-JAK inhibitor, 5-10 mg twice daily. Peripheral blood samples and lesional scalp punch biopsies were obtained from alopecia areata patients. The V and J ends lost 7 bases and 2 bases respectively, with 19 bases between them. The CDR3 spans 15 residues. Germline V CDR1 and CDR2: SQVTM, ANQGSEA. Extracted from the samples, RNA was reverse transcribed into cDNA to serve as the sequencing template. Generated by immunoSEQ multiplex PCR, the TCRdb table keeps only in-frame clones and is missing some. This sample has about 270,000 clones; 60% occur once, and the top ten carry around 0.84%.

The chain uses TRBV29-1 and TRBJ2-3, with D perhaps TRBD2 (6 bases). The material sequenced was CD4+ T cells sorted from blood, taken at week 52, from a patient treated with tofacitinib. The receptor's source is a human donor with alopecia areata. CDR3 sequence: CSAGRGRVDTDTQYF. In DNA, the CDR3 is TGCAGCGCAGGGCGGGGCAGGGTGGACACAGATACGCAGTATTTT.